This T cell receptor (beta chain) comes out of a study of blood T cell repertoires in COVID-19. Study-level background: Collection of acute and convalescent COVID-19 samples took place in the United States, Italy and Spain.

This table comes from immunoSEQ multiplex PCR, and its TCRdb copy is limited to in-frame clones, with some not included. The table lists over 250,000 clones, about 89% of them singletons. The CDR3 spans 16 residues. Germline loops: CDR1 SGHRS, CDR2 YFSETQ. Trimming removed 3 bases from V and 4 bases from J; junction bases left unmatched: 9. This clone was observed a single time. The sequence was collected from an older woman with acute or convalescent COVID-19. This chain connects TRBV5-1 to TRBJ1-4; 7 bases line up with TRBD1. The sequencing input was peripheral blood. The CDR3 DNA sequence: TGCGCCAGCAGCTGGGGGCCAGGGACAGTTAATGAAAAACTGTTTTTT. Residues: CASSWGPGTVNEKLFF. The full variable domain, with the rest looked up from reference TRBV5-1 and TRBJ1-4, is KAGVTQTPRYLIKTRGQQVTLSCSPISGHRSVSWYQQTPGQGLQFLFEYFSETQRNKGNFPGRFSGRQFSNSRSEMNVSTLELGDSALYLCASSWGPGTVNEKLFFGSGTQLSVL.